This TCR beta chain was found in a study of spatial heterogeneity in lung cancer. The wider study: Detection consistently captured more beta-chain sequences than alpha-chain sequences.

This sample's time point: sample taken at primary tumor resection. There were 70 to 80 donors, all of them untreated patients with early-stage non-small cell lung cancer. Researchers sequenced whole RNA taken from tumor, nontumor lung or frozen PBMC without sorting. The presence of a unique molecular identifier marked each TCR cDNA molecule. TCRdb redid the calling of the 5' RACE reads with MiXCR, one entry per CDR3 protein. The repertoire holds around 2,900 distinct CDR3 sequences, with about 8.9% as singletons. The V gene end was trimmed by 4 bases and the J gene end by 5 bases; junction bases not matched to a gene: 6. The CDR3 totals 15 residues. The germline V gene has CDR1 SGHRS and CDR2 YFSETQ.

The clonotype originates from a female donor with early-stage non-small cell lung cancer. The chain recombines TRBV5-1 with TRBJ2-2; 9 bases fit TRBD1. This specimen consisted of normal lung tissue next to the tumor, obtained at surgery. The CDR3 here is CASSPLDRGTGELFF. The CDR3 nucleotides are TGCGCCAGCAGCCCCCTGGACAGGGGAACCGGGGAGCTGTTTTTT.